This T cell receptor (beta chain) was documented in a study of cytomegalovirus exposure and HLA in healthy donors. The study's findings and limits: In a later analysis, donors in an Asian-associated ancestry cluster reportedly had fewer N-insertions in productive TCRs than the cohort mean.

PCR was performed using 60 Vbeta and 13 Jbeta primers. Using immunoSEQ multiplex PCR, the repertoire was profiled, and TCRdb retains in-frame clones only, with some absent. Of approximately 290,000 clones listed, roughly 80% were seen once; the top ten hold less than 0.4%. On this clone itself: Its antigen is still unknown.

After removal of 2 bases from V and 3 bases from J, the junction contained 5 bases not matched to a gene. The CDR3 has 15 residues. CDR1 SGDLS and CDR2 YYNGEE come from the germline V gene. The sequencing input was PBMCs. The clonotype comes from a girl aged 2 to 10 in good health and CMV-seronegative. V is TRBV9 and J is TRBJ1-5, with TRBD1 matching 7 bases. The CDR3 coding sequence is TGTGCCAGCAGCGTTACAGGGGACGACAATCAGCCCCAGCATTTT. It translates to CASSVTGDDNQPQHF.